These T cell receptor beta chains were read from a single sample in a study of molecular identifiers for immune sequencing clone quantification. One entry per CDR3 protein, called by TCRdb with MiXCR from the PCR reads. The sample carries more than 95,000 distinct CDR3 sequences, approximately 25% recorded once. Specimen: naive CD8+ T cells from blood, with Jurkat cell RNA spiked in. Receptors were obtained from a human donor in good health. Some libraries in this study had Jurkat cell RNA spiked in. Both conserved end residues are part of each CDR3. D genes are given only for firm matches. Clone size is shown for a subset of rows, as once, few, many or a class of expanded clone.

>13|NA|NA|TRBJ2-1|TRBV7-3
TGTGTCAGCAGCCCGGGACTGTACAATGAGCAGTTCTTC
CVSSPGLYNEQFF
>13|NA|few|TRBJ2-7|TRBV20-1
TGCAGTGCTAGAGAGGGGGGATACTACGAGCAGTACTTC
CSAREGGYYEQYF
>14|NA|many|TRBJ2-3|TRBV27
TGTGCCAGCAGTCGTGTCAGAGGCACAGATACGCAGTATTTT
CASSRVRGTDTQYF
>14|TRBD1|NA|TRBJ2-2|TRBV25-1
TGTGCCAGCAGTTTGACAGGGGTCACCGGGGAGCTGTTTTTT
CASSLTGVTGELFF
>19|NA|NA|TRBJ2-3|TRBV24-1
TGTGCCACCAGTGATTTTCTCCCCCCGGGACAAGGGTCCACAGATACGCAGTATTTT
CATSDFLPPGQGSTDTQYF
>20|TRBD1|few|TRBJ2-6|TRBV6-5
TGTGCCAGCAGTTACCAGACGCCGGGACAGGGCTCGGGAGGGGCCAACGTCCTGACTTTC
CASSYQTPGQGSGGANVLTF
>14|TRBD1|many|TRBJ2-5|TRBV7-2
TGTGCCAGCAGCTGGACAGGGAATGAGGAGACCCAGTACTTC
CASSWTGNEETQYF
>14|NA|many|TRBJ1-1|TRBV30
TGTGCCTGTATGGGGGGTGGGTTCAACACTGAAGCTTTCTTT
CACMGGGFNTEAFF
>13|NA|many|TRBJ1-1|TRBV7-9
TGTGCCAGCAGCTCCGACGGGAACACTGAAGCTTTCTTT
CASSSDGNTEAFF
>18|TRBD2|many|TRBJ2-7|TRBV5-1
TGCGCCAGCAGCTTGGCCTGGCGGACTAGCGGGACGTGGTACGAGCAGTACTTC
CASSLAWRTSGTWYEQYF
>17|TRBD2|NA|TRBJ2-2|TRBV25-1
TGTGCCCGCCCCCGGGCAGCGGGGGGCCCCAACACCGGGGCGCTGTTTTTT
CARPRAAGGPNTGALFF
>15|NA|NA|TRBJ2-3|TRBV7-6
TGTGCCAGCAGCTTATTAGGGGGGGCGATTGGTATGCAGTATTTT
CASSLLGGAIGMQYF
>14|TRBD2|NA|TRBJ2-1|TRBV5-1
TGCGCCAGCAGCTTTCTACTAGCGAGCAATGAGCAGTTCTTC
CASSFLLASNEQFF
>14|NA|NA|TRBJ2-5|TRBV5-6
TGTGCCAGCAGCCTTGACAGATACCAAGAGACCCAGTACTTC
CASSLDRYQETQYF
>15|NA|NA|TRBJ2-1|TRBV24-1
TGTGCCACCAGTGATTGGCAGGGGAAGTACAATGAGCAGTTCTTC
CATSDWQGKYNEQFF
>15|TRBD2|many|TRBJ2-7|TRBV7-9
TGTGCCAGCAGCTTGGCTAGCGGGGAGGTTAACGAGCAGTACTTC
CASSLASGEVNEQYF
>12|NA|NA|TRBJ1-1|TRBV19
TGTGCCAGTAGACAAATGAACACTGAAGCTTTCTTT
CASRQMNTEAFF
>15|NA|NA|TRBJ1-1|TRBV7-3
TGTGCCCGCAGCCCCGGGGGGGGGGCGCGCACTGAAGCTTTCTTT
CARSPGGGARTEAFF
>16|NA|many|TRBJ2-7|TRBV20-1
TGCAGTGCCAAGCCAACGATTGGGGCTCCAAGCCACGAGCAGTACTTC
CSAKPTIGAPSHEQYF
>16|TRBD2|NA|TRBJ2-1|TRBV2
TGTGCCAGCAGTGAGGGTAGCGGGACCCCCCTCAATGAGCAGTTCTTC
CASSEGSGTPLNEQFF
>14|NA|many|TRBJ2-3|TRBV5-1
TGCGCCAGCAGCTGGGGGACTAGCACAGATACGCAGTATTTT
CASSWGTSTDTQYF
>16|TRBD2|many|TRBJ2-3|TRBV7-3
TGTGCCAGCAGCTTAAGTGGCGGGAGGGCGGGCGATACGCAGTATTTT
CASSLSGGRAGDTQYF
>14|NA|many|TRBJ2-7|TRBV14
TGTGCCAGCAGCCAAGGGACTCCTCTGGGGGAGCAGTACTTC
CASSQGTPLGEQYF
>14|NA|many|TRBJ1-3|TRBV13
TGTGCCAGCAGCTTAGGAGGGGTAATAAACACCATATATTTT
CASSLGGVINTIYF
>14|NA|many|TRBJ2-7|TRBV29-1
TGCAGCGTTACGACACCTTGGAGCTCCTACGAGCAGTACTTC
CSVTTPWSSYEQYF
>12|TRBD1|many|TRBJ2-7|TRBV27
TGTGCCAGCAGTCGGACAGGGAGCGAGCAGTACTTC
CASSRTGSEQYF
>16|TRBD2|many|TRBJ2-5|TRBV19
TGTGCCAGTAGTGCAAGGACTAGCGGGGCCTCGGGGACCCAGTACTTC
CASSARTSGASGTQYF
>12|NA|NA|TRBJ2-7|TRBV13
TGTGCCAGCAGCTTGGGTCAGAAAGAGCAGTACTTC
CASSLGQKEQYF